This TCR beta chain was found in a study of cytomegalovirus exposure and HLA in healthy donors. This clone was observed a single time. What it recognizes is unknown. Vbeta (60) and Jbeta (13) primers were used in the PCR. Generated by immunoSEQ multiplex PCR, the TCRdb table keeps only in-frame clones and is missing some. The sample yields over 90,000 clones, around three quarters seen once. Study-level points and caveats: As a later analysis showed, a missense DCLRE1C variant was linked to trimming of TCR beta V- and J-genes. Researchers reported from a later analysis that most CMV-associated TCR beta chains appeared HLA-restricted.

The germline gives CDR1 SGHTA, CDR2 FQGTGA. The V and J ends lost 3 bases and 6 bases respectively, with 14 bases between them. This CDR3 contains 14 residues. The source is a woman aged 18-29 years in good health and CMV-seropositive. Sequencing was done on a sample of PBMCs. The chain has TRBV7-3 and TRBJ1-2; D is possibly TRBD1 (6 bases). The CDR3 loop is CASSLTRGEHGYTF. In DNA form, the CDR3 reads TGTGCCAGCAGCTTGACCAGGGGAGAGCATGGCTACACCTTC.